Listed here is a single T cell receptor (beta chain). TCRdb reprocessed the 5' RACE reads; each CDR3 protein has one entry and no DNA is given. The table lists nearly 450,000 distinct CDR3 sequences. Germline CDR1 SGHRS, CDR2 YFSETQ. The CDR3 loop spans 15 amino acids. The data derive from a study of monozygotic twins with inflammatory bowel disease. The sequence was collected from a human donor with ulcerative colitis or Crohn's disease, or a healthy co-twin of an affected twin (not recorded which). The V gene is TRBV5-1, the J gene TRBJ2-3; no DNA is available, so the TRBD1 call from TCRdb remains unchecked. The sequenced sample consisted of blood. The CDR3 is CASSLTGTATDTQYF.